This TCR beta chain is drawn from a study of neurological immune-mediated disorders. The CDR3 loop spans 13 amino acids. Germline CDR1 and CDR2: SGHRS and YFSETQ. V gave up 4 bases and J gave up 3 bases, with 11 bases separating them. TCRdb passed the 5' RACE reads through MiXCR, listing each CDR3 protein once. The sample shows over 65,000 distinct CDR3 sequences, approximately 10% of them seen only once. This clonotype was recorded many times. The sample was PBMCs. This sequence was found in a man aged 50-60 years in good health. The rearrangement links TRBV5-1 to TRBJ2-7; tentatively, D is TRBD1 (6 bases). The DNA for the CDR3 is TGCGCCAGCAGCCGGACAGTCTTCTACGAGCAGTACTTC. This sequence encodes CASSRTVFYEQYF.